This T cell receptor (beta chain) was sequenced for a study of regulatory T cells in long-lasting Graves disease. Both iRepertoire HTBI primers and Arm-PCR of CDR3 regions were used to build the TCR beta libraries. In TCRdb, the multiplex PCR reads were re-called with MiXCR into one record per CDR3 protein. The sample carries under 800,000 distinct CDR3 sequences, roughly 15% recorded once. The sample's time point: newly diagnosed GD, antithyroid drugs for less than 3 months. Isolated PBMC RNA provided the starting material for the TCR library. V lost 6 bases, J lost 4 bases, and 16 bases lay in between. The CDR3 contains 14 residues. Germline loops: CDR1 SQVTM, CDR2 ANQGSEA. This sample also appeared in a second study, on T cells in Graves' hyperthyroidism and ophthalmopathy.

The clonotype was recovered from a woman aged 30 to 39 with Graves disease. The V call is TRBV29-1, the J call TRBJ2-1; the D gene is possibly TRBD2 (6 bases). Sequencing was performed on peripheral blood mononuclear cells (PBMCs), taken at new diagnosis, from a patient treated with antithyroid drugs. The CDR3 spells CSVKPGLVYNEQFF. CDR3 coding DNA: TGCAGCGTGAAACCGGGACTGGTTTACAATGAGCAGTTCTTC.